The next 7 T cell receptor beta chains were all read from a single sample in a study of long-term antiretroviral therapy in people with HIV. This was the immunoSEQ v3.0 assay at survey level. Libraries were prepared by immunoSEQ multiplex PCR; TCRdb keeps only in-frame clonotypes and omits some of them. The sample contains tens of thousands of clones, 80% to 85% of which appear only once. The source was unsorted PBMCs, collected 1.9 years after starting antiretroviral therapy. Receptors were obtained from a woman aged 50 to 60 with HIV.

The rearrangement links TRBV28 to TRBJ2-5; 8 bases agree with TRBD2. The CDR3 length is 17 residues. Germline V gene lookup returns CDR1 MDHEN and CDR2 SYDVKM. V lost 5 bases, J lost 2 bases, and 13 bases stayed unmatched. The CDR3 sequence: CASSHFLDGRGQETQYF. The CDR3 DNA reads as TGTGCCAGCAGTCATTTCCTTGACGGGAGGGGGCAAGAGACCCAGTACTTC.

The genes are TRBV27 and TRBJ2-1; either TRBD1 or TRBD2 may fit D (5 bases each). CDR3 length equals 14 residues. Germline assignment: CDR1 MNHEY and CDR2 SMNVEV (reference sequence). The V end was cut by 1 base, the J end by 6 bases, with 10 bases between. CDR3 amino acids: CASSLLRGSNEQFF. Written as DNA, the CDR3 is TGTGCCAGCAGTTTATTGAGGGGATCCAATGAGCAGTTCTTC.

The chain carries TRBV19 and TRBJ2-2; 11 positions match TRBD1. Germline loops: CDR1 LNHDA, CDR2 SQIVND (reference sequence). J was trimmed by 5 bases and V by 3 bases; bases with no gene match: 2. The CDR3 sequence is 15 residues long. The chain's CDR3 is CASSMGTGGTGELFF. CDR3 coding DNA: TGTGCCAGTAGTATGGGGACAGGGGGAACCGGGGAGCTGTTTTTT.

This sequence joins TRBV28 and TRBJ1-1; a weak D match, TRBD1 (6 bases). Germline V gene sequence: CDR1 MDHEN, CDR2 SYDVKM. CDR3 length: 17 residues. V dropped 4 bases and J dropped 1 base, with 19 bases sitting between them. CDR3 region: CASSSPSRGGRNTEAFF. The CDR3 coding sequence is TGTGCCAGCAGTTCCCCCTCCCGAGGGGGACGGAACACTGAAGCTTTCTTT.

This chain joins TRBV9 and TRBJ1-1; D uncertain. The CDR3 has 16 residues. V lost 0 bases and J 4 bases, leaving 16 bases between the germline ends. Germline CDR1 reads SGDLS; CDR2 reads YYNGEE. Here the CDR3 reads CASSVAREGSTTEAFF. CDR3 DNA sequence: TGTGCCAGCAGCGTAGCAAGGGAGGGAAGTACCACTGAAGCTTTCTTT.

The chain carries TRBV9 and TRBJ1-3, with no clear D. Between the trimmed V and J ends, which lost 4 bases and 0 bases, there was a span of 8 bases. CDR1 and CDR2 from the germline V gene are SGDLS and YYNGEE. This CDR3 comprises 14 residues. The CDR3 loop reads CASSPPGSGNTIYF. DNA of the CDR3: TGTGCCAGCAGCCCCCCCGGCTCTGGAAACACCATATATTTT.

The chain recombines TRBV13 with TRBJ2-1, with D perhaps TRBD2 (6 bases). Per the germline V gene, CDR1 is PRHDT and CDR2 is FYEKMQ (reference sequence). V lost 5 bases and J 8 bases, leaving 16 bases between the germline ends. CDR3 size: 14 residues. DNA for the CDR3: TGTGCCAGCAGCCCTACCTCGGACTATCATGAGCAGTTCTTC. Protein: CASSPTSDYHEQFF.